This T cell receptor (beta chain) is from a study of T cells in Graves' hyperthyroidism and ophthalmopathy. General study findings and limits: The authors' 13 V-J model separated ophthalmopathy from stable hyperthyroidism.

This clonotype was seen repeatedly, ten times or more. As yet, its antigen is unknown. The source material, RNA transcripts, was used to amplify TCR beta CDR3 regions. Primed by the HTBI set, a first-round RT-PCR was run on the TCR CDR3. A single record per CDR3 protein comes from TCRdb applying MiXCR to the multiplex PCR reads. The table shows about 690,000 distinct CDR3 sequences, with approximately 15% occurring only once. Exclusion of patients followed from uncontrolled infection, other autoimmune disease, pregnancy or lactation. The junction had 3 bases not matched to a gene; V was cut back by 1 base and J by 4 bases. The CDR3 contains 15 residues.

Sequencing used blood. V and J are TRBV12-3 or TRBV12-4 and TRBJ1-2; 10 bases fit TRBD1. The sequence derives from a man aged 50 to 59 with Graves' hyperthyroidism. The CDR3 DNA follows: TGTGCCAGCAGTTTAGGGGACAGGGGCATCTATGGCTACACCTTC. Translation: CASSLGDRGIYGYTF.